These 30 T cell receptor beta chains came from one sample sequenced in a study of neurological immune-mediated disorders. TCRdb fed the 5' RACE reads into MiXCR, producing one record per CDR3 protein. The data contain some 65,000 distinct CDR3 sequences, 4.1% of them singletons. Sequencing was done on a sample of PBMCs. The source is a man aged 45-65 years with multiple sclerosis.

This clonotype appeared many times. V is TRBV20-1 and J is TRBJ1-2; no clear D. The CDR3 extends over 11 amino acids. Germline CDR1 DFQATT, CDR2 SNEGSKA (reference sequence). The CDR3 region has the DNA TGCAGCGCGACTGACTTGTATGGCTACACCTTC. This gives the protein CSATDLYGYTF.

This clonotype was picked up many times. The chain carries TRBV5-1 and TRBJ1-1, with a weak D call TRBD1 (5 bases). V dropped 0 bases and J dropped 8 bases, with 14 bases sitting between them. This CDR3 region has 14 residues. Looked up from germline, CDR1 is SGHRS and CDR2 is YFSETQ. The CDR3 coding sequence is TGCGCCAGCAGCTTGGGTGCAGGGACGGCAGAAGCTTTCTTT. Translation: CASSLGAGTAEAFF.

This clonotype was recorded at least ten times. This sequence joins TRBV20-1 and TRBJ1-5; D not certain. The CDR3 is made up of 13 amino acids. The germline V gene encodes CDR1 DFQATT and CDR2 SNEGSKA (reference sequence). Trimming cost V 3 bases and J 2 bases, with 8 bases left between them. CDR3 nucleotide sequence: TGCAGTGCTAGTGGTCAGGGCAATCAGCCCCAGCATTTT. It encodes CSASGQGNQPQHF.

The rearrangement joins TRBV11-2 to TRBJ2-1; 7 bases match TRBD2. Germline loops: CDR1 SGHAT, CDR2 FQNNGV. J gave up 1 base and V 5 bases, and 5 bases lay outside the gene matches. The CDR3 extends over 15 amino acids. The DNA of the CDR3 is TGTGCCAGCAGCGCCGGCGGGGGTTCCTACAATGAGCAGTTCTTC. This gives the protein CASSAGGGSYNEQFF.

This clonotype was detected ten times or more. The V gene is TRBV12-3 or TRBV12-4, the J gene TRBJ1-2; D unclear. Trimming removed 5 bases at V and 4 bases at J, with 11 bases between. This CDR3 is built from 13 residues. The CDR3 sequence: CASSPQTLYGYTF. The CDR3 nucleotides are TGTGCCAGCAGTCCGCAAACACTCTATGGCTACACCTTC.

This clonotype was detected many times. This sequence joins TRBV29-1 and TRBJ2-1; weak D call: TRBD2 (6 bases). Germline CDR1 and CDR2: SQVTM and ANQGSEA. CDR3 length equals 13 residues. V dropped 2 bases and J dropped 4 bases, with 9 bases sitting between them. The CDR3 coding sequence is TGCAGCGTTGAAAGACTAGTTTACAATGAGCAGTTCTTC. Protein sequence: CSVERLVYNEQFF.

This clonotype was detected many times. The chain links TRBV6-5 to TRBJ2-1; D is unclear. CDR1 is MNHEY and CDR2 is SVGAGI in the germline V gene. Trimming took off 2 bases at V and 4 bases at J, with 6 bases between the two ends. The CDR3 loop spans 13 amino acids. The CDR3 bases are TGTGCCAGCAGTTACAGGTCGTACAATGAGCAGTTCTTC. Translation: CASSYRSYNEQFF.

This clonotype was seen ten or more times. This CDR3 reads CASSQGAQYNQPQHF. CDR3 nucleotide sequence: TGTGCCAGCAGTCAGGGGGCTCAATACAATCAGCCCCAGCATTTT. The V call is TRBV6-5, the J call TRBJ1-5; 8 nucleotides line up with TRBD1. Germline V CDR1 and CDR2: MNHEY, SVGAGI. This CDR3 has 15 residues. The trim removed 5 bases at V and 3 bases at J, leaving 6 bases unmatched.

This clonotype was recorded at least ten times. The chain carries TRBV4-1 and TRBJ2-1; 11 positions match TRBD2. Losses at the gene ends were 3 bases for V and 12 bases for J; bases not matched to a gene: 4. In germline, CDR1 is MGHRA, CDR2 YSYEKL. The CDR3 has 13 amino acids. The CDR3 DNA reads as TGCGCCAGCAGCCACCCCCTAGCGGGGGGGCAGTTCTTC. The encoded protein is CASSHPLAGGQFF.

This clonotype was picked up many times. The rearrangement joins TRBV12-3 or TRBV12-4 to TRBJ2-7; 10 nucleotides match TRBD2. The CDR3 extends over 17 amino acids. Unmatched junction bases numbered 11, after V lost 1 base and J lost 5 bases. The CDR3 loop reads CASSLDSGGAMGDEQYF. The CDR3 region has the DNA TGTGCCAGCAGTTTAGACAGCGGGGGGGCCATGGGCGACGAGCAGTACTTC.

This clonotype was recorded at least ten times. This sequence joins TRBV20-1 and TRBJ1-2; D is perhaps TRBD1 (5 bases). Deletions cut 3 bases from V and 8 bases from J, with 19 bases between. The CDR3 runs 14 residues. The germline CDR1 and CDR2 sequences are DFQATT and SNEGSKA (reference sequence). In DNA, the CDR3 is TGCAGTGCTAGGACAGTCCTCCGTGTAGTAGGCTACACCTTC. Translating it yields CSARTVLRVVGYTF.

The table lists this clonotype with a few counts. This sequence joins TRBV25-1 and TRBJ1-6; D is ambiguous. Germline values: CDR1 MGHDK, CDR2 SYGVNS. CDR3 size: 16 residues. V was trimmed by 9 bases and J by 8 bases, leaving 23 bases between them. CDR3 sequence reads: CASSGPSTEVYSPLHF. In nucleotides, the CDR3 is TGTGCCAGTAGCGGGCCTTCAACTGAAGTCTATTCACCCCTCCACTTT. The whole variable domain, remainder taken from reference TRBV25-1 and TRBJ1-6, is EADIYQTPRYLVIGTGKKITLECSQTMGHDKMYWYQQDPGMELHLIHYSYGVNSTEKGDLSSESTVSRIRTEHFPLTLESARPSHTSQYLCASSGPSTEVYSPLHFGNGTRLTVT.

Ten or more counts support this clonotype. This rearrangement joins TRBV20-1 to TRBJ1-1; unclear D gene. The CDR3 sequence is 15 residues long. Trimming stripped 0 bases from V and 6 bases from J, with 17 bases between. Looked up from germline, CDR1 is DFQATT and CDR2 is SNEGSKA (reference sequence). Here the CDR3 reads CSARDRNAGTAEAFF. CDR3 nucleotide sequence: TGCAGTGCTAGAGATAGAAACGCGGGAACCGCTGAAGCTTTCTTT.

At least ten counts were recorded for this clonotype. V is TRBV5-6 and J is TRBJ2-1; 10 nucleotides align to TRBD2. V shed 2 bases and J 6 bases; nucleotides not matched to a gene: 5. The CDR3 consists of 15 residues. CDR1 is SGHDT, CDR2 YYEEEE, per germline. The CDR3 here is CASSFALAGFNEQFF. CDR3 nucleotides: TGTGCCAGCAGCTTCGCACTAGCGGGGTTCAATGAGCAGTTCTTC.

This clonotype was seen ten or more times. This chain's CDR3 is CASSQDRPSRGADTQYF. In DNA form, the CDR3 reads TGCGCCAGCAGCCAAGACCGCCCTAGCCGTGGGGCAGATACGCAGTATTTT. The V call is TRBV4-1, the J call TRBJ2-3; maybe TRBD2 (5 bases). V was trimmed by 0 bases and J by 4 bases, leaving 17 bases between them. The CDR3 is 17 residues long. Germline CDR1 reads MGHRA; CDR2 reads YSYEKL.

This clonotype was counted many times. This chain joins TRBV7-2 and TRBJ1-1, with TRBD1 matching over 10 bases. This CDR3 has 18 residues. With 4 bases clipped from V and 0 bases from J, the junction kept 11 bases outside the gene matches. The V gene's germline CDR1 is SGHTA and CDR2 FQGNSA. The CDR3 sequence: CASSWRITGTGVNTEAFF. The DNA for the CDR3 is TGTGCCAGCAGCTGGAGGATAACCGGGACAGGGGTGAACACTGAAGCTTTCTTT.

As for this clonotype: This may come from a read error, since a much larger clone is one base off. V and J are TRBV15 and TRBJ1-5; weak D call: TRBD1 (5 bases). V lost 3 bases and J 4 bases, leaving 13 bases between the germline ends. The CDR3 runs to 15 residues. CDR1 and CDR2 from the germline V gene are LNHNV and YYDKDF (reference sequence). The CDR3 reads CATSSAGTRNQPQHF. The DNA for the CDR3 is TGTGCCACCAGCAGTGCAGGGACGAGGAATCAGCCCCAGCATTTT.

The V call is TRBV5-1, the J call TRBJ1-1, with 7 nucleotides matching TRBD1. Germline V CDR1 and CDR2: SGHRS, YFSETQ. This CDR3 contains 14 residues. The V and J ends lost 4 bases and 5 bases, in that order; junction bases with no gene match: 8. The CDR3, as DNA: TGCGCCAGCAGCCCCCAGGGGGAAACGACTGAAGCTTTCTTT. It is translated as CASSPQGETTEAFF.

The sample holds a few counts of this clonotype. The chain combines TRBV12-3 or TRBV12-4 with TRBJ2-4; TRBD2 agrees at 11 bases. The CDR3 has 18 residues. The ends lost 10 bases at V and 4 bases at J; junction bases unmatched: 18. The CDR3 DNA sequence: TGTGCCACCCAGATAGGCTTGACGCTAGCGGGGGGTAAAAACATTCAGTACTTC. It yields the protein CATQIGLTLAGGKNIQYF.

This clonotype was recorded at least ten times. The chain combines TRBV5-1 with TRBJ2-5, with 7 bases that match TRBD1. The CDR3 consists of 15 residues. V shed 3 bases and J 5 bases; nucleotides not matched to a gene: 10. Germline loops: CDR1 SGHRS, CDR2 YFSETQ. The CDR3 DNA follows: TGCGCCAGCAGCTGGAATACAGGGGTTTCGGAGACCCAGTACTTC. This gives the protein CASSWNTGVSETQYF.

This clonotype was counted at least ten times. This chain links TRBV7-9 with TRBJ1-2; no firm D call. Trimming took off 1 base at V and 8 bases at J, with 14 bases between the two ends. The V gene's germline CDR1 is SEHNR and CDR2 FQNEAQ (reference sequence). This CDR3 has 14 amino acids. CDR3 protein: CASSLEEGSGGYTF. The CDR3 coding sequence is TGTGCCAGCAGCTTAGAGGAGGGATCGGGAGGCTACACCTTC.

Many counts were recorded for this clonotype. CDR3 residues: CSARDHFYVGTGFRVEMNTEAFF. DNA of the CDR3: TGCAGTGCTAGAGATCATTTTTACGTCGGAACAGGGTTCAGGGTTGAAATGAACACTGAAGCTTTCTTT. The chain recombines TRBV20-1 with TRBJ1-1; maybe TRBD1 (6 bases). Germline CDR1 reads DFQATT; CDR2 reads SNEGSKA (reference sequence). The CDR3 is 23 residues long. The V end lost 0 bases, the J end lost 0 bases, and 35 bases lay between the germline ends.

This clonotype was seen at least ten times. This sequence joins TRBV5-1 and TRBJ2-5, with D unresolved. V lost 0 bases and J 3 bases, leaving 12 bases between the germline ends. This CDR3 is built from 15 residues. Germline loops: CDR1 SGHRS, CDR2 YFSETQ. CDR3 DNA sequence: TGCGCCAGCAGCTTGGCCGGTCAGAAAGAAGAGACCCAGTACTTC. Protein: CASSLAGQKEETQYF.

This clonotype showed up many times. The chain carries TRBV5-1 and TRBJ1-6; 8 nucleotides agree with TRBD1. The trim removed 0 bases at V and 10 bases at J, leaving 9 bases unmatched. The length of the CDR3 is 16 residues. The germline V gene encodes CDR1 SGHRS and CDR2 YFSETQ. This CDR3 reads CASSLGDRGLGSPLHF. The CDR3 DNA reads TGCGCCAGCAGCTTGGGAGACAGGGGATTAGGGTCACCCCTCCACTTT.

The chain recombines TRBV27 with TRBJ2-2, with D possibly matching TRBD1 (5 bases). Trimming took off 4 bases at V and 3 bases at J, with 18 bases between the two ends. This CDR3 is 17 amino acids long. Germline V gene lookup returns CDR1 MNHEY and CDR2 SMNVEV (reference sequence). CDR3 sequence (DNA): TGTGCCAGCAGTTCCCTTTCAGGGTTTATAGACACCGGGGAGCTGTTTTTT. As protein: CASSSLSGFIDTGELFF.

This clonotype was picked up many times. V and J are TRBV5-1 and TRBJ2-7, with D perhaps assigned TRBD1 or TRBD2 (6 bases each). Trimming stripped 4 bases from V and 1 base from J, with 15 bases between. Germline values: CDR1 SGHRS, CDR2 YFSETQ. This CDR3 spans 15 amino acids. In DNA, the CDR3 is TGCGCCAGCAGCCCGCGGGACAAGATTTCCTACGAGCAGTACTTC. Translation gives CASSPRDKISYEQYF.

V is TRBV18 and J is TRBJ2-1, with a tentative D call TRBD2 (6 bases). Per the germline V gene, CDR1 is KGHSH and CDR2 is LQKENI. This CDR3 spans 16 amino acids. V shed 2 bases and J shed 4 bases, with 15 bases lying between them. The CDR3 loop is CASSPRRAVAYNEQFF. The CDR3, as DNA: TGTGCCAGCTCACCAAGGAGGGCTGTCGCGTACAATGAGCAGTTCTTC.

This clonotype was seen at least ten times. The V gene is TRBV6-2 or TRBV6-3, the J gene TRBJ2-1, with 8 bases identical to TRBD1. This CDR3 contains 14 residues. With V trimmed by 8 bases and J by 5 bases, 8 bases remained unmatched. CDR1 is MNHEY, CDR2 SVGEGT, per germline. Here the CDR3 reads CASCGTGMNNEQFF. CDR3 sequence (DNA): TGTGCCAGCTGTGGGACAGGTATGAACAATGAGCAGTTCTTC.

This clonotype has ten or more counts. The chain uses TRBV20-1 and TRBJ1-4, with D possibly matching TRBD1 (5 bases). Trimming removed 2 bases from V and 7 bases from J, with 8 bases in between. Per germline, CDR1 DFQATT and CDR2 SNEGSKA (reference sequence). CDR3 length: 12 residues. The CDR3: CSARQGGEKLFF. CDR3 bases: TGCAGTGCTAGACAGGGCGGTGAAAAACTGTTTTTT.

In its sample, this clonotype was seen many times. The gene calls are TRBV20-1 and TRBJ2-3; possibly TRBD1 for D (5 bases). Germline V CDR1 and CDR2: DFQATT, SNEGSKA (reference sequence). Trimming cost V 3 bases and J 6 bases, with 13 bases left between them. This CDR3 has 13 residues. This chain's CDR3 is CSARKQGLDTQYF. CDR3 in DNA: TGCAGTGCTAGGAAGCAGGGCTTGGATACGCAGTATTTT.